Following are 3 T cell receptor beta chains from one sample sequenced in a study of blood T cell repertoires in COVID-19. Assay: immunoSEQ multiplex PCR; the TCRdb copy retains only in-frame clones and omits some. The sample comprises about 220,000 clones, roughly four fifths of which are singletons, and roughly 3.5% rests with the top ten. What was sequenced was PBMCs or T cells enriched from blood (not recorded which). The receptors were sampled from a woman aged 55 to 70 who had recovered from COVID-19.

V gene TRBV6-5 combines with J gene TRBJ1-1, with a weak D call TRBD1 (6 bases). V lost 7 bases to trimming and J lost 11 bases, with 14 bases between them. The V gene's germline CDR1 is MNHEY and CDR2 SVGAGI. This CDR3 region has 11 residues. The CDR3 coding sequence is TGTGCCAGCATTTCAGGGGTGGGGGCTTTCTTT. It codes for CASISGVGAFF.

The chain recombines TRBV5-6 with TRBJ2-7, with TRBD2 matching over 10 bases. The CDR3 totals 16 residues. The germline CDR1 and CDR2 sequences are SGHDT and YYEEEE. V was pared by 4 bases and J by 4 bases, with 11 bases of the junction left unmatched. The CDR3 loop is CASSQPSGRKNYEQYF. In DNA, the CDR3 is TGTGCCAGCAGCCAACCTAGCGGGAGAAAGAATTACGAGCAGTACTTC.

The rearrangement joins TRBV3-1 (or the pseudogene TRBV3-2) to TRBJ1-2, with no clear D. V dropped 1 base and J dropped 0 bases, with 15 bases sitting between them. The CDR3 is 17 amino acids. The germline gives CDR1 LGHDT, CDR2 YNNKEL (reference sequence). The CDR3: CASSQVLGGLSNYGYTF. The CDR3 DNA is TGTGCCAGCAGCCAAGTTTTAGGAGGACTTTCTAACTATGGCTACACCTTC.